This T cell receptor (beta chain) was found in a study of CD8+ T cells in alopecia areata. The V gene's germline CDR1 is MNHEY and CDR2 SVGAGI. Trimming took 5 bases from V and 2 from J, leaving 9 bases between them. The CDR3 covers 14 residues. This clone was counted once. Isolated RNA was reverse transcribed into cDNA used as the sequencing template. Only in-frame clones appear in the TCRdb table, and some are missing; sequencing was by immunoSEQ multiplex PCR. This repertoire shows 75,000 to 100,000 clones, over 70% found once; its top ten account for about 18%. Treatment of the sample: oral pan-JAK inhibitor, 5-10 mg twice daily.

V and J are TRBV6-5 and TRBJ2-2; the D is unclear. The source material was CD8+ T cells sorted from blood, sampled around week 42, from a patient treated with tofacitinib. The clonotype originates from a human donor with alopecia areata. The CDR3 spells CASSPGDNTGELFF. In nucleotides, the CDR3 is TGTGCCAGCAGTCCTGGAGATAACACCGGGGAGCTGTTTTTT.